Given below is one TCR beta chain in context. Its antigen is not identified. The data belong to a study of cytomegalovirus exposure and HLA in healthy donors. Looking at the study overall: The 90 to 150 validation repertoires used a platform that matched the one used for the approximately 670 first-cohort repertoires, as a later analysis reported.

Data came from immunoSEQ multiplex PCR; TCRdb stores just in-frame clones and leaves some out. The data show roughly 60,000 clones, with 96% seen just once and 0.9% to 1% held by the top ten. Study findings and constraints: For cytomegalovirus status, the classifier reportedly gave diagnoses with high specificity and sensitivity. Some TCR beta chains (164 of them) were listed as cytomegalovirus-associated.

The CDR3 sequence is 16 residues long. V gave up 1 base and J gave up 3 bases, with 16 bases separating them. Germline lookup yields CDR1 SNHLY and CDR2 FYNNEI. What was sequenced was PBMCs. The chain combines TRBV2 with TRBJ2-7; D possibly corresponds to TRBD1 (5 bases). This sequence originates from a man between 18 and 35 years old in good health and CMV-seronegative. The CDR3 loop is CASSEGVGANYYEQYF. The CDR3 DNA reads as TGTGCCAGCAGTGAAGGGGTTGGGGCCAATTACTACGAGCAGTACTTC.